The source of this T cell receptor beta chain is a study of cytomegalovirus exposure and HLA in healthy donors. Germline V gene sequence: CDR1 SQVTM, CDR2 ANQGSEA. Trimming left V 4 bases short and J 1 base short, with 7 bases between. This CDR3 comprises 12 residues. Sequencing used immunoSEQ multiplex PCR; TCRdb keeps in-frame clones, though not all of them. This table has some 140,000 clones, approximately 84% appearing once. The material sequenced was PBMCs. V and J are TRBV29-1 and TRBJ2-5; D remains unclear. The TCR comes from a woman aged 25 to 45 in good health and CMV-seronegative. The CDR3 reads CSVGPGQETQYF. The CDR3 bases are TGCAGCGTTGGACCGGGCCAAGAGACCCAGTACTTC.